This T cell receptor beta chain comes out of a study of cytomegalovirus exposure and HLA in healthy donors. The overall study: From some 190 million T cells, an earlier analysis saw roughly 110 million unique TCR beta sequences. Early on, a data release was issued that held some 91 million unique TCRs from HLA-typed donors. Study results and limitations: Reportedly, HLA-A and HLA-B alleles of most subjects were accurately predicted from TCR beta. Usually a TCR sequence was rare, but some public TCRs were found in many donors.

The PCR employed 60 Vbeta primers together with 13 Jbeta primers. TCRdb's copy holds only in-frame clones and misses some; the assay was immunoSEQ multiplex PCR. The top ten hold approximately 6.3% of the sample, which has 160,000 or so clones, over 75% seen once. Concerning this clone: Its matching antigen is unknown.

This CDR3 has 15 amino acids. With 0 bases removed from V and 7 bases from J, the gap between germline ends came to 17 bases. Germline-derived CDR1 and CDR2 are SGHRS and YFSETQ. This TCR was recovered from a man aged 40-55 years in good health and CMV-seropositive. The specimen sequenced was PBMCs. The J gene is TRBJ2-7, the V gene TRBV5-1; maybe TRBD2 (5 bases). The DNA of the CDR3 is TGCGCCAGCAGCTTGGCCGCGGTTTCGAGAGGGGAGCAGTACTTC. As protein: CASSLAAVSRGEQYF.